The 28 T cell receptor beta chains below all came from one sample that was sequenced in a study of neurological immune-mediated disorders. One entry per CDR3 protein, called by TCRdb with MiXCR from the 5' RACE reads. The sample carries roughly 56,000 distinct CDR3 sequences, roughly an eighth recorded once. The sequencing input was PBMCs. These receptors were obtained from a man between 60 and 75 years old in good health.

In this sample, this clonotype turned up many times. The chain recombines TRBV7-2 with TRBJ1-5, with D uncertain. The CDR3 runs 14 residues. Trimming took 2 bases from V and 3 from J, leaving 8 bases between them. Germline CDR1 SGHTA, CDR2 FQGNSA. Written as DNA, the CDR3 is TGTGCCAGCAGCTTAACGGGAGCCAATCAGCCCCAGCATTTT. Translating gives CASSLTGANQPQHF.

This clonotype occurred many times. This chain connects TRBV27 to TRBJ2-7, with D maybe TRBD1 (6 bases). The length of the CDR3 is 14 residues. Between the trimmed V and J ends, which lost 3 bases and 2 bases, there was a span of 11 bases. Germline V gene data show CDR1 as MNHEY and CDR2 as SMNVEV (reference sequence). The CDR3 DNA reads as TGTGCCAGCAGTTTCCGGGACAACCCCTACGAGCAGTACTTC. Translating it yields CASSFRDNPYEQYF.

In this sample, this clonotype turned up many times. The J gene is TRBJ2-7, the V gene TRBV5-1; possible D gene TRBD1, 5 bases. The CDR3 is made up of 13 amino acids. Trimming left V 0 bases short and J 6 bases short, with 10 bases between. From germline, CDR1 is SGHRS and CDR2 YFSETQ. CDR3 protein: CASSLGQGGEQYF. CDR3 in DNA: TGCGCCAGCAGCTTGGGGCAGGGTGGCGAGCAGTACTTC.

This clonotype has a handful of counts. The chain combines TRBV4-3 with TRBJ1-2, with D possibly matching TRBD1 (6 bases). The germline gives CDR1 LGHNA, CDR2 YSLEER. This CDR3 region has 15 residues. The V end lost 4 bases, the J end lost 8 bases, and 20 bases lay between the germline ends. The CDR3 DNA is TGCGCCAGCAGCCCCCGATCCGGGGGCGCAGAAGGCTACACCTTC. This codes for CASSPRSGGAEGYTF.

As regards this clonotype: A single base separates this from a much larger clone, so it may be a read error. CDR3 protein: CASSPSCDDRRSYEQYF. The CDR3 DNA sequence: TGTGCCAGCAGCCCCAGTTGTGATGATCGAAGGTCCTACGAGCAGTACTTC. The chain couples TRBV7-9 to TRBJ2-7; D is unresolved. V was trimmed by 5 bases and J by 1 base, leaving 21 bases between them. Germline CDR1 and CDR2: SEHNR and FQNEAQ (reference sequence). The CDR3 has 17 amino acids.

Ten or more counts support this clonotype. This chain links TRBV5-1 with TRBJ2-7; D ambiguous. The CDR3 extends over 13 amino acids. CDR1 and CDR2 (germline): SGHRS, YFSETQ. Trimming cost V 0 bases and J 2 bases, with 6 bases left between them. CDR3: CASSLDRPYEQYF. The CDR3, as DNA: TGCGCCAGCAGCTTGGACAGACCCTACGAGCAGTACTTC.

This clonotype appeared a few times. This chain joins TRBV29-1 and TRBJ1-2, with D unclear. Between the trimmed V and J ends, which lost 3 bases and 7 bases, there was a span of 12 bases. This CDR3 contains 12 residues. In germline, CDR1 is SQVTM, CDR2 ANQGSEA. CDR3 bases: TGCAGCGTTGATCGGCCCCCCGGTGGCTACACCTTC. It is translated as CSVDRPPGGYTF.

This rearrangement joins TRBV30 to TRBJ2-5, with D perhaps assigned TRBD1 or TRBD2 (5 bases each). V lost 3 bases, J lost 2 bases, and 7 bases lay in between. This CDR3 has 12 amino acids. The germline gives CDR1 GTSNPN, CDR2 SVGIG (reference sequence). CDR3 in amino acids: CAWRGVQETQYF. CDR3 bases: TGTGCCTGGAGGGGGGTGCAAGAGACCCAGTACTTC.

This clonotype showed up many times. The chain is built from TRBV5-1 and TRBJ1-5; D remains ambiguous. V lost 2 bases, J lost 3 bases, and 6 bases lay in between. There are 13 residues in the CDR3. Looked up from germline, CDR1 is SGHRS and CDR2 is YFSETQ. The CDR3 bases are TGCGCCAGCAGCTTAGGAGTCAATCAGCCCCAGCATTTT. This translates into CASSLGVNQPQHF.

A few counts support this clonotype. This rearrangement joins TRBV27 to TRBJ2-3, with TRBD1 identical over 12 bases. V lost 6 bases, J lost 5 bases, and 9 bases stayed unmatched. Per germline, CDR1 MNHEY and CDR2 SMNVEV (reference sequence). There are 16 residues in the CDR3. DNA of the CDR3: TGTGCCAGCAGGAGGGGGGACAGGGGGCGCCGAGATACGCAGTATTTT. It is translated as CASRRGDRGRRDTQYF.

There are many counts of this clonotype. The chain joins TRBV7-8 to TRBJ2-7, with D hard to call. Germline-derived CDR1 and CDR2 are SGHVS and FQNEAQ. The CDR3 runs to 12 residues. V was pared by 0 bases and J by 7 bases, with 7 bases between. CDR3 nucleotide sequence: TGTGCCAGCAGCTTAGCGAGTCAAGAGCAGTACTTC. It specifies CASSLASQEQYF.

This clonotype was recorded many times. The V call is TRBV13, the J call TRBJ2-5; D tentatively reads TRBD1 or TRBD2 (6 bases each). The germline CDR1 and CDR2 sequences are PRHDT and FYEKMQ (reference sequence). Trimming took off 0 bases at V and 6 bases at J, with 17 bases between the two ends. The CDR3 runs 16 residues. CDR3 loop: CASSLGQTGTWKTQYF. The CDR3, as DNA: TGTGCCAGCAGCTTAGGCCAAACAGGGACTTGGAAGACCCAGTACTTC.

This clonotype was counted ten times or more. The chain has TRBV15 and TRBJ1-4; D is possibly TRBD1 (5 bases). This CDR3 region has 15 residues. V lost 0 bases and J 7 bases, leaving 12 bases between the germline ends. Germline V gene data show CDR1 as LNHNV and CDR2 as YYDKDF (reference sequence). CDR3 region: CATSRDLGTGEKLFF. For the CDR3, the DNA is TGTGCCACCAGCAGAGATCTGGGGACGGGTGAAAAACTGTTTTTT.

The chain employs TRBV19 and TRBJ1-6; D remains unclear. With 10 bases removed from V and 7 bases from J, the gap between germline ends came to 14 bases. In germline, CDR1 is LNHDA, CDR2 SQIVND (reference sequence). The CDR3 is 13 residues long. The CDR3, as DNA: TGTGCCACTGGACTATCTGGGAATTCACCCCTCCACTTT. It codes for CATGLSGNSPLHF.

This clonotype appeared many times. The CDR3 DNA reads as TGCGCCAGCAGCTTGAGCGGGGGGGCCCGAGAGACCCAGTACTTC. It specifies CASSLSGGARETQYF. The V gene is TRBV5-1, the J gene TRBJ2-5; 10 positions agree with TRBD2. CDR3 length equals 15 residues. Germline V gives CDR1 SGHRS, CDR2 YFSETQ. V dropped 1 base and J dropped 4; count of bases not matched to a gene: 4.

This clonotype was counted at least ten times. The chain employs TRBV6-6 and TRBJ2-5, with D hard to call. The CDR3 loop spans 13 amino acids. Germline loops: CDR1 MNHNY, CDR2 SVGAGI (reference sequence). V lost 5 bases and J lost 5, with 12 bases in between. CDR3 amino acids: CASSETAAETQYF. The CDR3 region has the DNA TGTGCCAGCAGTGAGACGGCGGCGGAGACCCAGTACTTC.

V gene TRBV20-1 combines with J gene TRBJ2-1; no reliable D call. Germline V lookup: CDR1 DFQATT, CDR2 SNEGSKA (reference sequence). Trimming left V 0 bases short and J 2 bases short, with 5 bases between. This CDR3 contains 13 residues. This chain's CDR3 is CSAREVTYNEQFF. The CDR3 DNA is TGCAGTGCTAGAGAGGTAACCTACAATGAGCAGTTCTTC.

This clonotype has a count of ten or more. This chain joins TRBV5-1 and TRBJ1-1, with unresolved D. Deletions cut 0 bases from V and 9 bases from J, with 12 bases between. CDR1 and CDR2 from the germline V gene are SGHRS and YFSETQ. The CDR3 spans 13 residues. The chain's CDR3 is CASSLGEGTKAFF. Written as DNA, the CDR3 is TGCGCCAGCAGCTTGGGGGAAGGAACAAAAGCTTTCTTT. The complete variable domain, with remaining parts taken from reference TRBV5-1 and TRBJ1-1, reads KAGVTQTPRYLIKTRGQQVTLSCSPISGHRSVSWYQQTPGQGLQFLFEYFSETQRNKGNFPGRFSGRQFSNSRSEMNVSTLELGDSALYLCASSLGEGTKAFFGQGTRLTVV.

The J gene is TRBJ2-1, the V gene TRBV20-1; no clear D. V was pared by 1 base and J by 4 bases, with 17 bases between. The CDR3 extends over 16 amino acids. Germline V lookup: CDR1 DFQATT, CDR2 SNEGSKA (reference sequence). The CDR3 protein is CSARATEAGRYNEQFF. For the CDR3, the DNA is TGCAGTGCTAGAGCTACCGAGGCAGGAAGATACAATGAGCAGTTCTTC.

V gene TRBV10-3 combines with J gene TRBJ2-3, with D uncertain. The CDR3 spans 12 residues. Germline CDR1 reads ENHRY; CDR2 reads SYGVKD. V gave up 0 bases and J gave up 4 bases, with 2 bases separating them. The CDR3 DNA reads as TGTGCCATCAGTGAGTCTCCAGATACGCAGTATTTT. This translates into CAISESPDTQYF.

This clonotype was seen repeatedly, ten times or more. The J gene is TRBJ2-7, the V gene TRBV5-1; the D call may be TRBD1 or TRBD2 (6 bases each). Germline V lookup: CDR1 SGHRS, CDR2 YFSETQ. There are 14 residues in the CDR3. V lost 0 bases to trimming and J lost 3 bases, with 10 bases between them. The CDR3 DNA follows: TGCGCCAGCAGCTTGGAGGGGGGTTTCTACGAGCAGTACTTC. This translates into CASSLEGGFYEQYF.

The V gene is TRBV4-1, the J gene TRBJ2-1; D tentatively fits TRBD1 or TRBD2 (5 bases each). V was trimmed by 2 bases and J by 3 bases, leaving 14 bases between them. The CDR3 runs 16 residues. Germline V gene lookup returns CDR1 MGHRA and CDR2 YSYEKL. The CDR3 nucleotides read TGCGCCAGCAGCCAACAAGACCGGGACGGCTACAATGAGCAGTTCTTC. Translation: CASSQQDRDGYNEQFF.

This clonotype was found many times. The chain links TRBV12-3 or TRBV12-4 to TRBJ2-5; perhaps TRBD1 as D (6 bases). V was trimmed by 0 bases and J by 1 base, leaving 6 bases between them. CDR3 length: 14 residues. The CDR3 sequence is CASSLARGQETQYF. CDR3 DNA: TGTGCCAGCAGTTTAGCCAGGGGCCAAGAGACCCAGTACTTC.

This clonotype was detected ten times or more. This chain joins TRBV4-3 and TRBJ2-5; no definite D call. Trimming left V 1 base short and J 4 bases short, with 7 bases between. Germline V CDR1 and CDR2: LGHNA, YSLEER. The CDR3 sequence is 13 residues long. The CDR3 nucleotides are TGCGCCAGCAGCCAAGGTTTCGGAGAGACCCAGTACTTC. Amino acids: CASSQGFGETQYF.

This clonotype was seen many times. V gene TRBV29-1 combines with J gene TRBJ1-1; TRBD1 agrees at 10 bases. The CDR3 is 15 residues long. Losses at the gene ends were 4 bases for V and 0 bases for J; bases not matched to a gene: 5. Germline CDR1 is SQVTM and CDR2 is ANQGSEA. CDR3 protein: CSVGDRGRLNTEAFF. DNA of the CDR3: TGCAGCGTTGGGGACAGGGGACGGCTGAACACTGAAGCTTTCTTT.

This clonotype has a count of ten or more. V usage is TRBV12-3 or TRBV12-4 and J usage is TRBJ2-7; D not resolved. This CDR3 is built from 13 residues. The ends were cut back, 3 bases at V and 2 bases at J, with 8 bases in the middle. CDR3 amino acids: CASSFGSAYEQYF. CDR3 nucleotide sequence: TGTGCCAGCAGTTTTGGCAGCGCCTACGAGCAGTACTTC.

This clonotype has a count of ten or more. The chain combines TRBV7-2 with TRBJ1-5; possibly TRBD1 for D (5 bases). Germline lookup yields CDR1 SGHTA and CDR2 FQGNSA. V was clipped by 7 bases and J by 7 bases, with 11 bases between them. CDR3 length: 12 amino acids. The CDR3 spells CASTAGGQPQHF. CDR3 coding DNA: TGTGCCAGCACCGCGGGGGGACAGCCCCAGCATTTT.

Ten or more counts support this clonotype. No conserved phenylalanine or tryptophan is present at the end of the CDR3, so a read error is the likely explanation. CDR3 region: CASSSWDRNSPLHL. Written as DNA, the CDR3 is TGTGCCAGCAGCTCATGGGACAGAAATTCACCCCTCCACCTT. V gene TRBV7-2 combines with J gene TRBJ1-6; 7 bases match TRBD1. CDR3 size: 14 residues. With V trimmed by 4 bases and J by 7 bases, 4 bases remained unmatched. Looked up from germline, CDR1 is SGHTA and CDR2 is FQGNSA.